The next 24 T cell receptor beta chains were all read from a single sample in a study of shared clonotypes between healthy human individuals. The data were produced by immunoSEQ multiplex PCR, yet TCRdb's version contains in-frame clones alone and is incomplete. There are roughly 1,500,000 clones in the sample; roughly 98% occur only once, and 0.4% to 0.55% lies in the top ten. Sequenced material: naive CD4+ T cells sorted from blood. Subset of the sample: CD45RA+ positively selected. The source is a man aged 30-40 years in good health.

This clone was counted once. The genes are TRBV28 and TRBJ2-1, with TRBD2 identical over 8 bases. The trim removed 3 bases at V and 4 bases at J, leaving 11 bases unmatched. Germline assignment: CDR1 MDHEN and CDR2 SYDVKM. CDR3 size: 17 residues. This chain's CDR3 is CASSFTTGTRLYNEQFF. The DNA of the CDR3 is TGTGCCAGCAGTTTTACAACCGGGACTAGACTTTACAATGAGCAGTTCTTC. The variable domain in full, with the rest retrieved from reference TRBV28 and TRBJ2-1, is DVKVTQSSRYLVKRTGEKVFLECVQDMDHENMFWYRQDPGLGLRLIYFSYDVKMKEKGDIPEGYSVSREKKERFSLILESASTNQTSMYLCASSFTTGTRLYNEQFFGPGTRLTVL.

Only one count was recorded for this clone. This CDR3 is also generated by other DNA sequences in the sample. In DNA, the CDR3 is TGTGCCAGCAGCGTGACGGCAAGCTCCTACGAGCAGTACTTC. Translating gives CASSVTASSYEQYF. The V call is TRBV9, the J call TRBJ2-7; D gene uncertain. With 2 bases removed from V and 0 bases from J, the gap between germline ends came to 9 bases. The CDR3 totals 14 residues. Germline CDR1 reads SGDLS; CDR2 reads YYNGEE.

This clone was seen just once. This chain joins TRBV9 and TRBJ1-1, with D unclear. CDR3 length: 15 amino acids. Germline V gene lookup returns CDR1 SGDLS and CDR2 YYNGEE. V was pared by 0 bases and J by 6 bases, with 15 bases between. CDR3 region: CASSVGHSGVSEAFF. CDR3 nucleotides: TGTGCCAGCAGCGTAGGGCACAGTGGAGTGTCTGAAGCTTTCTTT.

The rearrangement links TRBV5-5 to TRBJ1-4; no definite D call. Trimming cost V 4 bases and J 4 bases, with 11 bases left between them. The CDR3 runs to 14 residues. Germline V gives CDR1 SGHKS, CDR2 YYEKEE (reference sequence). The chain's CDR3 is CASSVDGYNEKLFF. The CDR3 DNA sequence: TGTGCCAGCAGCGTGGACGGGTATAATGAAAAACTGTTTTTT.

The chain recombines TRBV28 with TRBJ2-7; D ambiguous. V was trimmed by 7 bases and J by 5 bases, leaving 15 bases between them. Germline V gene data show CDR1 as MDHEN and CDR2 as SYDVKM. The CDR3 loop spans 13 amino acids. Here the CDR3 reads CASTIPSSHEQYF. CDR3 bases: TGTGCCAGCACTATACCCAGTAGCCACGAGCAGTACTTC.

This chain joins TRBV5-5 and TRBJ1-4, with 8 positions matching TRBD1. Germline V gene sequence: CDR1 SGHKS, CDR2 YYEKEE (reference sequence). The CDR3 sequence is 18 residues long. The V segment lost 2 bases and the J segment 5 bases; nucleotides outside the gene matches: 14. CDR3 sequence: CASSLPGQALTPNEKLFF. The DNA of the CDR3 is TGTGCCAGCAGCTTACCGGGACAGGCCCTCACTCCCAATGAAAAACTGTTTTTT.

The chain couples TRBV9 to TRBJ2-1; 13 nucleotides align to TRBD2. Trimming took 4 bases from V and 13 from J; bases not matched to a gene: 11. Germline lookup yields CDR1 SGDLS and CDR2 YYNGEE. The CDR3 consists of 15 residues. The CDR3 coding sequence is TGTGCCAGCAGCCCGCGACTAGCGGGAGGTTTGCAACAGTTCTTC. Protein sequence: CASSPRLAGGLQQFF.

This rearrangement joins TRBV19 to TRBJ1-2; perhaps TRBD1 as D (5 bases). The V end lost 5 bases, the J end lost 7 bases, and 11 bases lay between the germline ends. This CDR3 contains 12 residues. The germline V gene encodes CDR1 LNHDA and CDR2 SQIVND (reference sequence). The CDR3 protein is CASSPPQGGYTF. In DNA, the CDR3 is TGTGCCAGTAGTCCTCCGCAGGGTGGCTACACCTTC.

V and J are TRBV6-4 and TRBJ2-1, with 12 positions matching TRBD2. V gave up 5 bases and J gave up 2 bases; unmatched junction bases: 4. Germline CDR1 MRHNA, CDR2 SNTAGT. CDR3 length equals 16 residues. The CDR3 DNA reads TGTGCCAGCAGTTGGACTAGCGGGACTCCCTACAATGAGCAGTTCTTC. Its translation is CASSWTSGTPYNEQFF.

The V and J genes are TRBV7-7 and TRBJ2-5; the match to TRBD1 covers 10 bases. V was clipped by 1 base and J by 5 bases; unmatched bases: 4. The CDR3 is 15 amino acids. Germline V gives CDR1 SSHAT, CDR2 FNYEAQ (reference sequence). The CDR3 sequence: CASSLGTGGVETQYF. The DNA of the CDR3 is TGTGCCAGCAGCTTAGGGACAGGGGGTGTCGAGACCCAGTACTTC.

The chain employs TRBV18 and TRBJ1-3; 8 positions agree with TRBD1. With 3 bases clipped from V and 5 bases from J, the junction kept 24 bases outside the gene matches. Germline CDR1 is KGHSH and CDR2 is LQKENI. The CDR3 covers 21 residues. In DNA form, the CDR3 reads TGTGCCAGCTCACCCGCCGGGGCCGGGACAGGAGCCTCAGGTTCGAGAAACACCATATATTTT. It translates to CASSPAGAGTGASGSRNTIYF.

This rearrangement joins TRBV5-1 to TRBJ2-7, with 12 positions matching TRBD2. J was trimmed by 5 bases and V by 4 bases; bases with no gene match: 10. Germline loops: CDR1 SGHRS, CDR2 YFSETQ. This CDR3 is 16 amino acids long. CDR3: CASSRSSGRVIDEQYF. Written as DNA, the CDR3 is TGCGCCAGCAGCAGGTCTAGCGGGAGGGTAATCGACGAGCAGTACTTC.

The chain joins TRBV14 to TRBJ2-7, with a possible D match to TRBD2 (5 bases). The CDR3 is 14 residues long. Trimming took 3 bases from V and 1 from J, leaving 10 bases between them. Germline assignment: CDR1 SGHDN and CDR2 FVKESK. The CDR3 sequence: CASSHRSGSYEQYF. The CDR3 bases are TGTGCCAGCAGCCACCGCTCGGGATCCTACGAGCAGTACTTC.

J is TRBJ1-1 and V is TRBV30; 8 bases fit TRBD1. Germline-derived CDR1 and CDR2 are GTSNPN and SVGIG (reference sequence). CDR3 length equals 14 residues. Losses at the gene ends were 5 bases for V and 7 bases for J; bases not matched to a gene: 12. CDR3 sequence: CAWRFRGRWVEAFF. The CDR3 DNA is TGTGCCTGGCGATTCAGGGGGCGGTGGGTTGAAGCTTTCTTT.

The J gene is TRBJ2-3, the V gene TRBV10-3; D is uncertain. This CDR3 is built from 11 residues. The germline V gene has CDR1 ENHRY and CDR2 SYGVKD. Trimming removed 8 bases from V and 4 bases from J, with 7 bases in between. CDR3 residues: CAIGTPDTQYF. CDR3 DNA sequence: TGTGCCATCGGCACCCCAGATACGCAGTATTTT.

This clone came up a few times. The chain is built from TRBV27 and TRBJ2-3, with TRBD2 matching over 13 bases. In germline, CDR1 is MNHEY, CDR2 SMNVEV (reference sequence). The V and J ends lost 5 bases and 10 bases, in that order; junction bases with no gene match: 9. CDR3 length equals 15 residues. This CDR3 is CASSRLRTSGSSQYF. CDR3 nucleotides: TGTGCCAGCAGTCGGCTTCGGACTAGCGGGAGTTCGCAGTATTTT.

The chain uses TRBV27 and TRBJ2-7; unclear D gene. Germline V gene sequence: CDR1 MNHEY, CDR2 SMNVEV (reference sequence). The CDR3 has 16 residues. Trimming cost V 5 bases and J 4 bases, with 21 bases left between them. The CDR3 is CASSPAKGRVTYEQYF. In DNA form, the CDR3 reads TGTGCCAGCAGTCCAGCCAAAGGACGAGTTACTTACGAGCAGTACTTC.

On this clone: Being one base from a much bigger clone, this may be a read error. This chain joins TRBV2 and TRBJ2-3; D may be TRBD2 (6 bases). CDR1 and CDR2 (germline): SNHLY, FYNNEI. The CDR3 is 13 amino acids. The V gene lost 4 bases and the J gene lost 1 base, with 6 bases spanning the gap. CDR3 loop: CASSAGGTDTQYF. The CDR3 coding sequence is TGTGCCAGCAGTGCGGGAGGCACAGATACGCAGTATTTT.

The chain is built from TRBV7-2 and TRBJ2-1, with D maybe TRBD2 (6 bases). The germline V gene encodes CDR1 SGHTA and CDR2 FQGNSA. The CDR3 contains 15 residues. V was trimmed by 5 bases and J by 8 bases, leaving 19 bases between them. CDR3 amino acids: CASSVMASRDYEQFF. The CDR3 DNA reads TGTGCCAGCAGCGTAATGGCCTCCCGGGACTATGAGCAGTTCTTC. The full variable domain, rest sourced from reference TRBV7-2 and TRBJ2-1, is GAGVSQSPSNKVTEKGKDVELRCDPISGHTALYWYRQSLGQGLEFLIYFQGNSAPDKSGLPSDRFSAERTGGSVSTLTIQRTQQEDSAVYLCASSVMASRDYEQFFGPGTRLTVL.

This clone is a singleton in its sample. The V gene is TRBV25-1, the J gene TRBJ2-1, with 8 bases that match TRBD2. The CDR3 totals 14 residues. Germline loops: CDR1 MGHDK, CDR2 SYGVNS. Losses at the gene ends were 7 bases for V and 10 bases for J; bases not matched to a gene: 12. This CDR3 reads CASNGDIAGKEQFF. CDR3 nucleotides: TGTGCCAGCAATGGGGATATAGCGGGAAAAGAGCAGTTCTTC.

DNA of the CDR3: TGTGCCAGCAGTCCCGGGGACAGGGTAAATGCAGATACGCAGTATTTT. This encodes CASSPGDRVNADTQYF. The chain is built from TRBV9 and TRBJ2-3; TRBD1 aligns across 9 bases. J was trimmed by 4 bases and V by 5 bases; bases with no gene match: 11. Per germline, CDR1 SGDLS and CDR2 YYNGEE. CDR3 length: 16 amino acids.

The V gene is TRBV10-3, the J gene TRBJ2-6; 8 nucleotides agree with TRBD1. The ends lost 6 bases at V and 1 base at J; junction bases unmatched: 11. This CDR3 has 18 amino acids. CDR1 and CDR2 (germline): ENHRY, SYGVKD. The CDR3 spells CAISTDRAVPSGANVLTF. The CDR3 region has the DNA TGTGCCATCAGCACGGACAGGGCCGTGCCTTCTGGGGCCAACGTCCTGACTTTC.

V gene TRBV11-2 combines with J gene TRBJ2-5; 11 nucleotides line up with TRBD2. V lost 1 base to trimming and J lost 5 bases; unmatched junction nucleotides: 0. The CDR3 has 14 residues. Germline assignment: CDR1 SGHAT and CDR2 FQNNGV. CDR3: CASSLASGRETQYF. In DNA form, the CDR3 reads TGTGCCAGCAGCTTAGCTAGCGGGAGGGAGACCCAGTACTTC.

J is TRBJ2-2 and V is TRBV18; unclear D gene. Trimming took 2 bases from V and 7 from J, leaving 8 bases between them. CDR1 and CDR2 (germline): KGHSH, LQKENI. CDR3 length: 13 residues. CDR3 DNA: TGTGCCAGCTCACCATCCGCAGGCGGGGAGCTGTTTTTT. Amino acid sequence: CASSPSAGGELFF.